The 23 T cell receptor beta chains below come from one sample, sequenced in a study of cytomegalovirus exposure and HLA in healthy donors. PCR involved 60 Vbeta and 13 Jbeta primers. Clones were sequenced by immunoSEQ multiplex PCR, and TCRdb holds only the in-frame ones, with some missing. The sample lists some 180,000 clones, around three quarters occurring once. The sequenced sample was PBMCs. The receptor set was obtained from a man under 40 in good health and CMV-seronegative.

The genes are TRBV7-6 and TRBJ1-2; 7 bases agree with TRBD1. Germline V gives CDR1 SGHVS, CDR2 FNYEAQ. This CDR3 has 14 residues. V lost 5 bases, J lost 11 bases, and 14 bases stayed unmatched. The CDR3 region is CASSPRTGSRNYTF. The CDR3 DNA reads TGTGCCAGCAGCCCTCGGACAGGCTCCCGAAATTACACCTTC.

This sequence joins TRBV6-1 and TRBJ1-4, with D uncertain. Per germline, CDR1 MNHNS and CDR2 SASEGT. The CDR3 loop spans 13 amino acids. V was shortened by 7 bases and J by 3 bases, with 9 bases between the two germline ends. The CDR3 DNA is TGTGCCAGCACCCGTGCGTCTAATGAAAAACTGTTTTTT. This sequence encodes CASTRASNEKLFF.

The V call is TRBV2, the J call TRBJ2-7, with 11 bases aligning to TRBD2. J was trimmed by 5 bases and V by 5 bases; bases with no gene match: 11. Germline V gene sequence: CDR1 SNHLY, CDR2 FYNNEI. The CDR3 consists of 16 residues. The CDR3, as DNA: TGTGCCAGCAGTAGAACTCAGACTAGCGGGAAGGACGAGCAGTACTTC. Its translation is CASSRTQTSGKDEQYF.

This clone has only a few counts. The chain recombines TRBV28 with TRBJ1-5, with 9 bases identical to TRBD1. This CDR3 spans 17 amino acids. From germline, CDR1 is MDHEN and CDR2 SYDVKM. The junction had 17 bases not matched to a gene; V was cut back by 5 bases and J by 9 bases. The DNA for the CDR3 is TGTGCCAGCAGTGGACGTAGGCCGGGACAGGGTTTTTTGCCCCAGCATTTT. Translation gives CASSGRRPGQGFLPQHF.

This chain connects TRBV5-1 to TRBJ1-4; 9 nucleotides line up with TRBD1. The germline gives CDR1 SGHRS, CDR2 YFSETQ. This CDR3 has 14 amino acids. V lost 5 bases to trimming and J lost 7 bases; unmatched junction nucleotides: 6. The CDR3 sequence is CASRYGTGREKLFF. The DNA for the CDR3 is TGCGCCAGCAGGTACGGGACAGGGCGTGAAAAACTGTTTTTT.

This clone has a single count. The rearrangement uses TRBV5-4 and TRBJ2-3; 9 bases line up with TRBD1. The ends lost 3 bases at V and 0 bases at J; junction bases unmatched: 5. The CDR3 loop spans 16 amino acids. Germline V CDR1 and CDR2: SGHNT, YYREEE (reference sequence). As DNA, the CDR3 is TGTGCCAGCAGCTGGGGGACAGGGAGTAGCACAGATACGCAGTATTTT. This gives the protein CASSWGTGSSTDTQYF. The whole variable domain, filled in from reference TRBV5-4 and TRBJ2-3, reads ETGVTQSPTHLIKTRGQQVTLRCSSQSGHNTVSWYQQALGQGPQFIFQYYREEENGRGNFPPRFSGLQFPNYSSELNVNALELDDSALYLCASSWGTGSSTDTQYFGPGTRLTVL.

The rearrangement uses TRBV4-1 and TRBJ2-1; D may be TRBD2 (5 bases). Between the trimmed V and J ends, which lost 0 bases and 0 bases, there was a span of 9 bases. Germline V CDR1 and CDR2: MGHRA, YSYEKL. The CDR3 runs 16 residues. This chain's CDR3 is CASSQERASSYNEQFF. CDR3 nucleotides: TGCGCCAGCAGCCAAGAGAGGGCGAGCTCCTACAATGAGCAGTTCTTC.

The chain uses TRBV5-1 and TRBJ2-1; weak D call: TRBD2 (5 bases). CDR3 length equals 12 residues. V lost 3 bases and J 8 bases, leaving 9 bases between the germline ends. CDR1 and CDR2 (germline): SGHRS, YFSETQ. The CDR3 protein is CASSYSVYEQFF. Written as DNA, the CDR3 is TGCGCCAGCAGCTATAGCGTCTATGAGCAGTTCTTC. Based on the CDR3 plus reference TRBV5-1 and TRBJ2-1, the full variable domain is KAGVTQTPRYLIKTRGQQVTLSCSPISGHRSVSWYQQTPGQGLQFLFEYFSETQRNKGNFPGRFSGRQFSNSRSEMNVSTLELGDSALYLCASSYSVYEQFFGPGTRLTVL.

In its sample, this clone was seen a few times. The chain recombines TRBV2 with TRBJ2-6; TRBD2 matches 7 bases. Trimming took 0 bases from V and 4 from J; bases not matched to a gene: 3. The CDR3 totals 16 residues. Per the germline V gene, CDR1 is SNHLY and CDR2 is FYNNEI. CDR3 coding DNA: TGTGCCAGCAGTGAAGCTAAGGGAGGGGGGGCCAACGTCCTGACTTTC. This sequence encodes CASSEAKGGGANVLTF.

The DNA for the CDR3 is TGTGCCAGCAGCTTCCTAGCGGGAGGGCCCCACGAGCAGTACTTC. It translates to CASSFLAGGPHEQYF. The chain couples TRBV11-2 to TRBJ2-7; 12 positions match TRBD2. V trimming: 3 bases; J trimming: 5 bases; junction bases outside the gene matches: 5. This CDR3 is 15 amino acids long. The germline gives CDR1 SGHAT, CDR2 FQNNGV.

This rearrangement joins TRBV28 to TRBJ2-2; D is possibly TRBD1 (7 bases). V was cut by 2 bases and J by 2 bases, with 21 bases left in between. Germline CDR1 reads MDHEN; CDR2 reads SYDVKM. The CDR3 is 19 residues long. CDR3 in amino acids: CASSLHRGPSGLNTGELFF. The DNA for the CDR3 is TGTGCCAGCAGTTTACACAGGGGTCCGAGCGGGCTAAACACCGGGGAGCTGTTTTTT.

The chain employs TRBV11-2 and TRBJ2-2; 12 nucleotides line up with TRBD2. This CDR3 contains 19 residues. Germline CDR1 reads SGHAT; CDR2 reads FQNNGV. After removal of 4 bases from V and 4 bases from J, the junction contained 13 bases not matched to a gene. CDR3 coding DNA: TGTGCCAGCAGCTCCAGAGGAAGCACTAGCGGGAGGCCCACCGGGGAGCTGTTTTTT. As protein: CASSSRGSTSGRPTGELFF.

This sequence joins TRBV4-1 and TRBJ2-7; TRBD1 agrees at 7 bases. The CDR3 loop spans 13 amino acids. Looked up from germline, CDR1 is MGHRA and CDR2 is YSYEKL. The V segment lost 4 bases and the J segment 3 bases; nucleotides outside the gene matches: 3. The DNA for the CDR3 is TGCGCCAGCAGCCCCCGGGACAGCTACGAGCAGTACTTC. This gives the protein CASSPRDSYEQYF.

The gene calls are TRBV29-1 and TRBJ1-1; D possibly corresponds to TRBD1 (5 bases). Trimming removed 0 bases from V and 12 bases from J, with 14 bases in between. The CDR3 length is 12 residues. Germline assignment: CDR1 SQVTM and CDR2 ANQGSEA. The CDR3 protein is CSVEDRGERTFF. The CDR3 DNA follows: TGCAGCGTTGAAGATCGGGGGGAGAGAACTTTCTTT.

The chain combines TRBV7-2 with TRBJ2-2, with a tentative D call TRBD1 (6 bases). The CDR3 is made up of 15 amino acids. V was shortened by 1 base and J by 3 bases, with 9 bases between the two germline ends. In germline, CDR1 is SGHTA, CDR2 FQGNSA. The CDR3 DNA reads as TGTGCCAGCAGCTTAGATAACAGGGACACCGGGGAGCTGTTTTTT. Translated, it gives CASSLDNRDTGELFF.

This rearrangement joins TRBV11-2 to TRBJ2-3; 8 bases map to TRBD2. Germline CDR1 SGHAT, CDR2 FQNNGV. Trimming at V came to 7 bases and at J to 3 bases, leaving 15 bases not matched to a gene. The CDR3 loop spans 17 amino acids. The CDR3 spells CASIKWAEREKTDTQYF. In DNA form, the CDR3 reads TGTGCCAGCATCAAGTGGGCGGAGCGGGAGAAGACAGATACGCAGTATTTT.

V gene TRBV29-1 combines with J gene TRBJ2-5; no reliable D call. This CDR3 spans 11 amino acids. Germline CDR1 is SQVTM and CDR2 is ANQGSEA. Trimming stripped 5 bases from V and 5 bases from J, with 9 bases between. The CDR3 DNA reads TGCAGCGTTCCCAGTGTGGAGACCCAGTACTTC. It encodes CSVPSVETQYF.

The chain couples TRBV9 to TRBJ2-2; D is undetermined. CDR3 size: 17 residues. Germline values: CDR1 SGDLS, CDR2 YYNGEE. V gave up 4 bases and J gave up 0 bases, with 16 bases separating them. The CDR3 coding sequence is TGTGCCAGCAGCCCCCGTTTGACGAGCGCGAACACCGGGGAGCTGTTTTTT. Protein sequence: CASSPRLTSANTGELFF.

The chain carries TRBV7-9 and TRBJ2-7; the D gene is possibly TRBD1 (6 bases). The V and J ends lost 0 bases and 0 bases respectively, with 12 bases between them. Per the germline V gene, CDR1 is SEHNR and CDR2 is FQNEAQ (reference sequence). CDR3 length: 16 amino acids. CDR3 amino acids: CASSLANSDSSYEQYF. The CDR3 DNA reads TGTGCCAGCAGCTTAGCAAATTCGGACAGCTCCTACGAGCAGTACTTC. Variable domain in full (rest from reference TRBV7-9 and TRBJ2-7): DTGVSQNPRHKITKRGQNVTFRCDPISEHNRLYWYRQTLGQGPEFLTYFQNEAQLEKSRLLSDRFSAERPKGSFSTLEIQRTEQGDSAMYLCASSLANSDSSYEQYFGPGTRLTVT.

The J gene is TRBJ1-1, the V gene TRBV7-9, with 10 bases lining up with TRBD1. The ends lost 1 base at V and 3 bases at J; junction bases unmatched: 2. Looked up from germline, CDR1 is SEHNR and CDR2 is FQNEAQ (reference sequence). The CDR3 is 15 amino acids. The DNA of the CDR3 is TGTGCCAGCAGCTTAGGGACAGGGGGTGACACTGAAGCTTTCTTT. It translates to CASSLGTGGDTEAFF. The variable domain in full, with the rest retrieved from reference TRBV7-9 and TRBJ1-1, is DTGVSQNPRHKITKRGQNVTFRCDPISEHNRLYWYRQTLGQGPEFLTYFQNEAQLEKSRLLSDRFSAERPKGSFSTLEIQRTEQGDSAMYLCASSLGTGGDTEAFFGQGTRLTVV.

This chain links TRBV4-2 with TRBJ2-7; 7 bases align to TRBD1. The CDR3 has 14 residues. Germline-derived CDR1 and CDR2 are LGHNA and YNFKEQ. V lost 1 base to trimming and J lost 6 bases; unmatched junction nucleotides: 6. The CDR3 DNA follows: TGTGCCAGCAGCCAAGTGGTACAGGGGACCGAGCAGTACTTC. Encoded protein: CASSQVVQGTEQYF.

Here the CDR3 DNA reads TGCGCCAGCAGCTTGGCGACAGGGTCGTTGGGCGGGGAGCTGTTTTTT. Protein sequence: CASSLATGSLGGELFF. The chain links TRBV5-1 to TRBJ2-2; 7 bases align to TRBD1. The CDR3 totals 16 residues. Per the germline V gene, CDR1 is SGHRS and CDR2 is YFSETQ. V lost 0 bases, J lost 7 bases, and 9 bases stayed unmatched.

CDR3 sequence: CASKPGGYYNEQFF. CDR3 DNA: TGTGCCAGCAAGCCCGGCGGGTACTACAATGAGCAGTTCTTC. The genes are TRBV6-1 and TRBJ2-1; D is perhaps TRBD2 (5 bases). Germline V CDR1 and CDR2: MNHNS, SASEGT. V lost 7 bases, J lost 3 bases, and 13 bases lay in between. The CDR3 extends over 14 amino acids.